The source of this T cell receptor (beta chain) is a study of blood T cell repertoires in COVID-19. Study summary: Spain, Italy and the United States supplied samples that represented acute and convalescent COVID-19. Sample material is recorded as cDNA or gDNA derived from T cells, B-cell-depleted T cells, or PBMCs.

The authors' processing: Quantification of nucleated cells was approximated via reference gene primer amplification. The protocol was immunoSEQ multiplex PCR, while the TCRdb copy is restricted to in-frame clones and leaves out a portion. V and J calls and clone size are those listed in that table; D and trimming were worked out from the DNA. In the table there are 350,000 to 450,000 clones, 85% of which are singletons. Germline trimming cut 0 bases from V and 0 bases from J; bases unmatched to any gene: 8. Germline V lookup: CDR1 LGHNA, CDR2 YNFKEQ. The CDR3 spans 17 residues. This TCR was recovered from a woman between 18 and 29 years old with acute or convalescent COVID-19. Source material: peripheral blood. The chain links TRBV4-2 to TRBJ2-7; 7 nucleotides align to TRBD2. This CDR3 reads CASSQEGTSVSSYEQYF. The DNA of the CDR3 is TGTGCCAGCAGCCAAGAAGGAACTAGCGTTAGCTCCTACGAGCAGTACTTC.